The clone carrying this T cell receptor (beta chain) has more than one count but fewer than ten. These data come from a study of T cells after yellow fever vaccination. CDR1 is KGHSH, CDR2 LQKENI, per germline. V was clipped by 3 bases and J by 4 bases, with 12 bases between them. CDR3 length: 14 amino acids. TCRdb redid the calling of the 5' RACE reads with MiXCR, one entry per CDR3 protein. This repertoire shows approximately 550,000 distinct CDR3 sequences, roughly 13% found once; its top ten account for over 12%. The source is a man aged 30 to 45 who received the YFV17D yellow fever vaccine. The rearrangement links TRBV18 to TRBJ2-5; D gene unclear. Sequenced material: PBMCs, taken on the day of the yellow fever booster vaccination. CDR3 sequence (DNA): TGTGCCAGCTCACCTAAGGACGGGCGAGAGACCCAGTACTTC. Amino acid sequence: CASSPKDGRETQYF.